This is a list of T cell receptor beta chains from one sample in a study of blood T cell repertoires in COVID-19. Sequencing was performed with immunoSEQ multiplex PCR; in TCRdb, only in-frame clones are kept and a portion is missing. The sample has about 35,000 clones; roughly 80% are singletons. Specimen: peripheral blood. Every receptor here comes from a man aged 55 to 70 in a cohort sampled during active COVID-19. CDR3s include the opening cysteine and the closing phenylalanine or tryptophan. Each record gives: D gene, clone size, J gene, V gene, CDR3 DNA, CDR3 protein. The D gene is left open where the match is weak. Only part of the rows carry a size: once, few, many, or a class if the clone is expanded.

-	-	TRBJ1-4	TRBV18	TGTGCCAGCTCCCTGTCAGGGGCCGAAAAACTGTTTTTT	CASSLSGAEKLFF
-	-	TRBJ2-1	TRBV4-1	TGCGCCAGCAGCCTTCAGGGCAATGAGCAGTTCTTC	CASSLQGNEQFF
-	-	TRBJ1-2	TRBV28	TGTGCCAGCAGTCCCCCGGGGGGTCCTGACTATGGTTACACCTTC	CASSPPGGPDYGYTF
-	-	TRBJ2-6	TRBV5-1	TGCGCCAGCAGCAAGCGGACGTCGGGCGAGGCTGGGGCCAACGTCCTGACTTTC	CASSKRTSGEAGANVLTF
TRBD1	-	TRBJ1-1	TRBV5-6	TGTGCCAGCAGCAAGGGGGCCGGGGACACTGAAGCTTTCTTT	CASSKGAGDTEAFF
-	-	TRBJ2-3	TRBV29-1	TGCAGCGTTGCCTGGGGCGCAGATACGCAGTATTTT	CSVAWGADTQYF
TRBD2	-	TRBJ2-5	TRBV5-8	TGTGCCAGCAGCTTGGGATTGGCTAGCGGGGGAAAAGAGACCCAGTACTTC	CASSLGLASGGKETQYF
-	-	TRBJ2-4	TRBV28	TGTGCCAGCAGTTCAGAAACTATTGGAAACATTCAGTACTTC	CASSSETIGNIQYF
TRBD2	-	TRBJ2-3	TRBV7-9	TGTGCCAGCAGCTTAACTAGCGGGGCCCCCACAGATACGCAGTATTTT	CASSLTSGAPTDTQYF
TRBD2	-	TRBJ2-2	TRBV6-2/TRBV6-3	TGTGCCAGCAGCTCCACTAGCGGGATAGGAGGGGAGCTGTTTTTT	CASSSTSGIGGELFF
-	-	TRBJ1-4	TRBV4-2	TGTGCCAGCAGCCGCGGGGAACTAACTAATGAAAAACTGTTTTTT	CASSRGELTNEKLFF
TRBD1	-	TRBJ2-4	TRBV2	TGTGCCAGCAGTACAGGGGGCTGGAGAAACATTCAGTACTTC	CASSTGGWRNIQYF
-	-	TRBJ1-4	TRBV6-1	TGTGCCAGCAGTGATTTGGGGCCAACTAATGAAAAACTGTTTTTT	CASSDLGPTNEKLFF
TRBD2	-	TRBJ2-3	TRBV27	TGTGCCAGCAGTTTACGGAGGGGACTAGTTTCAGATACGCAGTATTTT	CASSLRRGLVSDTQYF
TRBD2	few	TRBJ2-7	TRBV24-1	TGTGCCACCAGTGATTTGCGAGGGCCATCGGGGGGGCAGTACTTC	CATSDLRGPSGGQYF
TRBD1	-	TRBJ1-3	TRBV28	TGTGCCAGCAGAGGACAGGGCTCTGGAAACACCATATATTTT	CASRGQGSGNTIYF
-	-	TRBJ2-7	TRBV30	TGTGCCTGTCTGCGCGGGGTGCGATACGAGCAGTACTTC	CACLRGVRYEQYF
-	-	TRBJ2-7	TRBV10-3	TGTGCCATCAGTGAGGAGGTTTCCTACGAGCAGTACTTC	CAISEEVSYEQYF
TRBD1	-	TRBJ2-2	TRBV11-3	TGTGCCAGCAGCTCAGGGGGCACCGGGGAGCTGTTTTTT	CASSSGGTGELFF
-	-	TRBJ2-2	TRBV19	TGTGCCAGTATCGGTTTGATTAACACCGGGGAGCTGTTTTTT	CASIGLINTGELFF
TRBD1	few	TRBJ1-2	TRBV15	TGTGCCACCAGCAGAGATCTAACAGGGGGCCTCTATGGCTACACCTTC	CATSRDLTGGLYGYTF
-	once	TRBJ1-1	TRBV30	TGTGCCTGGGACCCGGGCACTGAAGCTTTCTTT	CAWDPGTEAFF
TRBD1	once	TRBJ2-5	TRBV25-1	TGTGCCAGCAGCCCGACAGGGCCAGAGACCCAGTACTTC	CASSPTGPETQYF
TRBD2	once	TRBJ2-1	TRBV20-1	TGCAGTGCTAGTGGGAGACTAGCGGGCCTTAATGAGCAGTTCTTC	CSASGRLAGLNEQFF
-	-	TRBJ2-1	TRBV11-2	TGTGCCAGCAGCTTTAATGACAATGAGCAGTTCTTC	CASSFNDNEQFF
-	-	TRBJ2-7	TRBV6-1	TGTGCCAGCAGTGAAGGGGGCTTTGGCGACGAGCAGTACTTC	CASSEGGFGDEQYF
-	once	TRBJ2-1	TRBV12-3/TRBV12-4	TGTGCCAGCAGTTTTAATTATGAGCAGTTCTTC	CASSFNYEQFF
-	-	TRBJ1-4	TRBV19	TGTGCCAGTAGTACCCGGGTGAGGGGGAGTGAAAAACTGTTTTTT	CASSTRVRGSEKLFF
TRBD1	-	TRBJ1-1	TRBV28	TGTGCCAGCAGTTTCGGGACAGGGGACACTGAAGCTTTCTTT	CASSFGTGDTEAFF
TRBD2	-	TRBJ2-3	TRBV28	TGTGCCTCGGGGGCGGGAGGAACTGCGGATACGCAGTATTTT	CASGAGGTADTQYF
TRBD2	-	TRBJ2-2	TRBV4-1	TGCGCCAGCAGCCAAGAGAGCGGGGGGGCCATTACCGGGGAGCTGTTTTTT	CASSQESGGAITGELFF
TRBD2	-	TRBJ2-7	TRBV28	TGTGCCAGCAGCCCGTCGGGGACTACCTCCTACGAGCAGTACTTC	CASSPSGTTSYEQYF
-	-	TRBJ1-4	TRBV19	TGTGCCAGTAGTGGGATCCCAGGGTCCGCAACTAATGAAAAACTGTTTTTT	CASSGIPGSATNEKLFF
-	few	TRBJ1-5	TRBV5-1	TGCGCCAGCAGCTCGGACAGAAATCAGCCCCAGCATTTT	CASSSDRNQPQHF
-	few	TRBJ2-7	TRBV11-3	TGTGCCAGCAGAAGTCCGGGGTCCTACGAGCAGTACTTC	CASRSPGSYEQYF
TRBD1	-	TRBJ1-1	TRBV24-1	TGTGCCACCAGTCAACAGGGGTTCACTGAAGCTTTCTTT	CATSQQGFTEAFF
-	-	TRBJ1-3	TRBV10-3	TGTGCCATCAGTGAGACCCAGGGACAAGGAAACACCATATATTTT	CAISETQGQGNTIYF
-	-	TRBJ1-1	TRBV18	TGTGCCAGCTCGCCCGTACTAGACACTGAAGCTTTCTTT	CASSPVLDTEAFF
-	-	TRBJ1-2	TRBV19	TGTGCCAGTACTAGTAACTATGGCTACACCTTC	CASTSNYGYTF
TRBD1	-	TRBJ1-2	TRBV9	TGTGCCAGCAGCGTAGGTGGACAGGGTCATAGAGGCTACACCTTC	CASSVGGQGHRGYTF
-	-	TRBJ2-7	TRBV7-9	TGTGCCAGCAGCTTAGTCCGTTACGAGCAGTACTTC	CASSLVRYEQYF
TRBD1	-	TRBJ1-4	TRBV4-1	TGCGCCAGCAGCCAAGGATGGACAGGCATTGCAACTAATGAAAAACTGTTTTTT	CASSQGWTGIATNEKLFF
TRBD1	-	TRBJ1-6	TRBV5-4	TGTGCCAGCAGCTTGGACGGGACAGGGGAATCACCCCTCCACTTT	CASSLDGTGESPLHF
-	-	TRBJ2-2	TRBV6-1	TGTGCCAGCAGTGAAATCCCTTCCGGGGAGCTGTTTTTT	CASSEIPSGELFF
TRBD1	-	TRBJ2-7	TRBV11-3	TGTGCCAGCAGCTTAGTACAGGGGGGATACGAGCAGTACTTC	CASSLVQGGYEQYF
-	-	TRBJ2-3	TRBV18	TGTGCCAGCACCAGGGCAGATACGCAGTATTTT	CASTRADTQYF
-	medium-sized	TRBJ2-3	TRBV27	TGTGCCAGCAGTCCCCTCCTAAGCGGAGGGGGGGCAGATACGCAGTATTTT	CASSPLLSGGGADTQYF
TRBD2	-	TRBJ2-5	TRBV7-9	TGTGCCAGCAGCTTAGGACCTAGCGGACTTCAAGAGATCCAGTACTTC	CASSLGPSGLQEIQYF